This TCR beta chain emerged from a study of blood T cell repertoires in COVID-19. Overall study context: Samples of COVID-19 (acute and convalescent) were obtained from the United States, Italy and Spain. Sources were T cells, B-cell-depleted T cells, or PBMCs; the material itself was cDNA or gDNA.

In the original analysis: The authors estimated nucleated cell counts from reference gene primer amplification. TCRdb keeps only in-frame clones here, not all; method: immunoSEQ multiplex PCR. The V and J calls and clone size are taken from that table; D and trimming were inferred from the DNA. The data show 140,000 or so clones, 80% seen once. The CDR3 is 14 residues long. The germline V gene has CDR1 MNHEY and CDR2 SVGEGT. V was clipped by 7 bases and J by 5 bases; unmatched bases: 7. V and J are TRBV6-2 or TRBV6-3 and TRBJ1-2; TRBD1 aligns across 10 bases. The sequence derives from a woman in her 50s with acute or convalescent COVID-19. The specimen sequenced was peripheral blood. CDR3 in DNA: TGTGCCAGCACCCCACCGGACAGGGGGTATGGCTACACCTTC. Encoded protein: CASTPPDRGYGYTF.